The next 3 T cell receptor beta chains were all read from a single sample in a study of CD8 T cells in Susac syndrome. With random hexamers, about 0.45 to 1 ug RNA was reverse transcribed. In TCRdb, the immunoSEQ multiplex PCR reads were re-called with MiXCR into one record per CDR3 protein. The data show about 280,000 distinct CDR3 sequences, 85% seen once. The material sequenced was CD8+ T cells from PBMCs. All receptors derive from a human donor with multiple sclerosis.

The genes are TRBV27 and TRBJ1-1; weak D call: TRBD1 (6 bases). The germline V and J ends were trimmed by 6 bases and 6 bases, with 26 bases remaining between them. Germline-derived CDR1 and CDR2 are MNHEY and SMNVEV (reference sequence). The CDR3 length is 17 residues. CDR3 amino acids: CASSTMGPDSGVAEAFF. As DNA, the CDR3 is TGTGCCAGCAGCACTATGGGGCCCGATTCAGGGGTCGCTGAAGCTTTCTTT.

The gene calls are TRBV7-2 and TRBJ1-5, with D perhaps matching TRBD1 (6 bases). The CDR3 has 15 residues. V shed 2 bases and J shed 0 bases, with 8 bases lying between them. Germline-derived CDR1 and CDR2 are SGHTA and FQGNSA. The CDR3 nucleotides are TGTGCCAGCAGCTTAAGACAGGCTAGCAATCAGCCCCAGCATTTT. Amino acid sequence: CASSLRQASNQPQHF.

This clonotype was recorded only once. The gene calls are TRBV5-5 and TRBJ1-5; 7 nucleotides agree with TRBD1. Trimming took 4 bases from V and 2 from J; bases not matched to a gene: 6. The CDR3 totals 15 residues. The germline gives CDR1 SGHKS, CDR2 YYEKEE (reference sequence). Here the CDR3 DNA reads TGTGCCAGCAGCCGCCGACAGGGCGGCAATCAGCCCCAGCATTTT. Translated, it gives CASSRRQGGNQPQHF.